This T cell receptor (beta chain) was retrieved from a study of blood T cell repertoires in COVID-19. In the study overall: Spain, Italy and the United States supplied samples that represented acute and convalescent COVID-19. The analysed material was cDNA or gDNA that came from T cells, B-cell-depleted T cells, or PBMCs.

The CDR3 spans 14 residues. V gave up 7 bases and J gave up 2 bases; unmatched junction bases: 5. CDR1 and CDR2 from the germline V gene are LNHDA and SQIVND (reference sequence). In the study's own analysis: Reference gene primer amplification yielded estimated nucleated cell counts. The table came from immunoSEQ multiplex PCR; TCRdb's copy has only in-frame clones and leaves some out. That table supplies the V and J calls and clone size; D and trimming were determined from the DNA. The sample includes over 200,000 clones, over 75% of them seen just once. This receptor was identified in a man aged 40-50 years with active or convalescent COVID-19. The rearrangement joins TRBV19 to TRBJ2-3; TRBD2 matches at 8 bases. Sequencing was carried out using peripheral blood. This CDR3 is CASKLAGTTDTQYF. The CDR3 DNA reads as TGTGCCAGTAAGTTAGCGGGAACCACAGATACGCAGTATTTT.